A selection of T cell receptor beta chains follows, all from one sample in a study of T cells in Graves' hyperthyroidism and ophthalmopathy. TCRdb re-analysed the multiplex PCR reads in MiXCR, keeping a single row per CDR3 protein. The repertoire includes some 440,000 distinct CDR3 sequences, approximately 14% of them detected once, and approximately 7.5% sits in the top ten. Sample: blood. The receptors were sampled from a woman under 30 with Graves' hyperthyroidism. CDR3s include the opening cysteine and the closing phenylalanine or tryptophan. D genes are given only for firm matches. Only part of the rows carry a size: once, few, many, or a class if the clone is expanded.

D gene,clone size,J gene,V gene,CDR3 DNA,CDR3 protein
-,-,TRBJ1-3,TRBV9,TGTGCCAGCAGCGTAGACGGTCACTCTGGAAACACCATATATTTT,CASSVDGHSGNTIYF
TRBD2,many,TRBJ2-7,TRBV7-9,TGTACTAGCGGAAATCCCTACGAGCAGTACTTC,CTSGNPYEQYF
TRBD2,many,TRBJ2-5,TRBV10-3,TGTGCCATCAGTGAGACCGGGGGGCAAGAGACCCAGTACTTC,CAISETGGQETQYF
-,-,TRBJ1-3,TRBV12-3/TRBV12-4,TGTGCCAGCAGTTCCGACCCGATCAGGGCTGGAAACACCATATATTTT,CASSSDPIRAGNTIYF
-,many,TRBJ2-5,TRBV11-2,TGTGCCAGCAGCTTAGATGGGAACCCTCAAGAGACCCAGTACTTC,CASSLDGNPQETQYF
TRBD2,many,TRBJ2-5,TRBV14,TGTGCCAGCAGCCAAGTTGGAACGGGAGGGCCTTGGGAGACCCAGTACTTC,CASSQVGTGGPWETQYF
-,many,TRBJ1-2,TRBV20-1,TGCAGTGCTAGTCATGAGTTTGACTATGGCTACACCTTC,CSASHEFDYGYTF
-,few,TRBJ1-2,TRBV20-1,TGCAGTGCTAGGGACCGACGGTCCCTTGGTGAGGGCTACACCTTC,CSARDRRSLGEGYTF
-,many,TRBJ2-1,TRBV11-3,TGTGCCAGCAGCTTTAACCTGGGCCTGATTTCCGGGCTAGGGATTAACAATGAGCAGTTCTTC,CASSFNLGLISGLGINNEQFF
-,-,TRBJ1-5,TRBV6-1,TGTGCCAGCTACGGACAGCCCCCGTCCCAGCATTTT,CASYGQPPSQHF
TRBD2,-,TRBJ2-1,TRBV6-2/TRBV6-3,TGTGCCAGCTACCAGGGACTAGCGGGGGGGCACTACAATGAGCAGTTCTTC,CASYQGLAGGHYNEQFF
TRBD2,many,TRBJ2-7,TRBV11-3,TGTGCCAGCAGCTTGGCATTTGGCGGGAGGGCCAGCGACGAGCAGTACTTC,CASSLAFGGRASDEQYF
TRBD1,many,TRBJ2-2,TRBV7-8,TGTGCCAGCAGCTTAGGAGCAGGGGGAGTGGGCACCGGGGAGCTGTTTTTT,CASSLGAGGVGTGELFF
TRBD2,many,TRBJ2-3,TRBV6-1,TGTGCCAGCAGCCCCGGGACTAGCGGGGGAGAGGCAGATACGCAGTATTTT,CASSPGTSGGEADTQYF
-,medium-sized,TRBJ1-4,TRBV7-2,TGTGCCAGCAGCTCCCGGGACAAGGGTGAAAAACTGTTTTTT,CASSSRDKGEKLFF
-,-,TRBJ1-3,TRBV20-1,TGCAGTGGAGCGTACGGAAACACCATATATTTT,CSGAYGNTIYF
-,few,TRBJ2-5,TRBV10-3,TGTGCCATCAGTGAGTCATGGACTCAGGGGAGGGAGACCCAGTACTTC,CAISESWTQGRETQYF
TRBD1,-,TRBJ1-2,TRBV18,TGTGCCAGCTCAGAGGGACAGTCTAACTATGGCTACACCTTC,CASSEGQSNYGYTF
-,many,TRBJ2-3,TRBV11-2,TGTGCCAGCAGCTTATCCCGCTTGGATACGCAGTATTTT,CASSLSRLDTQYF
-,many,TRBJ1-2,TRBV6-1,TGTGCCAGCAGTTCCGCGGACAGATTTAACTATGGCTACACCTTC,CASSSADRFNYGYTF
-,many,TRBJ1-4,TRBV6-1,TGTGCCAGCAGGAGGGGGAATGAAAAACTGTTTTTT,CASRRGNEKLFF
TRBD1,many,TRBJ1-3,TRBV20-1,TGCAGTGCTACTCCAGGGGGCGGAAACACCATATATTTT,CSATPGGGNTIYF
-,few,TRBJ2-2,TRBV5-1,TGCGCCAGCAGCTTTACAGGTTACGGAACCGGGGAGCTGTTTTTT,CASSFTGYGTGELFF
TRBD1,many,TRBJ1-3,TRBV28,TGTGCCAGCACAAAAATGGGGACAGCTGTCCTCTCTGGAAACACCATATATTTT,CASTKMGTAVLSGNTIYF
TRBD1,many,TRBJ2-7,TRBV6-6,TGTGCCAGCAGTTACGACAGGGGCGCCGAGCAGTACTTC,CASSYDRGAEQYF
TRBD2,-,TRBJ2-1,TRBV10-3,TGTGCCATCAGTGAGTCGACTCCCGGACTAGCGGGAGATTATGAGCAGTTCTTC,CAISESTPGLAGDYEQFF
TRBD2,many,TRBJ2-7,TRBV29-1,TGCAGCGTTGAAGCGGGGGGACCCTCCTACGAGCAGTACTTC,CSVEAGGPSYEQYF
-,-,TRBJ1-2,TRBV30,TGTGCCTGGAGTCAACAGGGTATTTTCTTCGGGTATGGCTACACCTTC,CAWSQQGIFFGYGYTF
TRBD1,-,TRBJ1-2,TRBV5-4,TGTGCCAGCAGTTCCACCGGGACAGGGGGCTATGGCTACACCTTC,CASSSTGTGGYGYTF
TRBD2,many,TRBJ2-5,TRBV20-1,TGCAGTGGGGAGGGAGAGCCTCAGACCCAGTACTTC,CSGEGEPQTQYF
TRBD2,few,TRBJ2-2,TRBV3-1,TGTGCCAGCAGCCTCCAACTAGCGGGGGGTCCCGGGGAGCTGTTTTTT,CASSLQLAGGPGELFF
-,-,TRBJ1-6,TRBV19,TGTGCCAGTAGGGGAGAGACAGACGGGTCACCCCTCCACTTT,CASRGETDGSPLHF
-,many,TRBJ1-1,TRBV20-1,TGCAGTGCTAGCGAGGGGGGGTGGACTGAAGCTTTCTTT,CSASEGGWTEAFF
-,few,TRBJ1-4,TRBV27,TGTGCCAGCAGACGGACAGTGAATGAAAAACTGTTTTTT,CASRRTVNEKLFF
-,few,TRBJ1-3,TRBV12-3/TRBV12-4,TGTGCCAGCAGGACCGGGGGGGGCCGGGGGAGAAACACCATATATTTT,CASRTGGGRGRNTIYF
TRBD2,-,TRBJ2-1,TRBV20-1,TGCAGTGCCTCTAGCGGGAGGGGGCAGTTCTTC,CSASSGRGQFF
TRBD2,-,TRBJ2-5,TRBV12-3/TRBV12-4,TGTGCCAGCAGTTCTGCGGGAGGGACAGAAACCCAGTACTTC,CASSSAGGTETQYF
-,many,TRBJ2-7,TRBV12-3/TRBV12-4,TGTGCCAGCAGTTTAGCGTTGGGAGGTTACGAGCAGTACTTC,CASSLALGGYEQYF
TRBD2,-,TRBJ2-7,TRBV12-3/TRBV12-4,TGTGCCAGCAGCTGGCCGAGCGGGGGGGCTGACGAGCAGTACTTC,CASSWPSGGADEQYF
-,few,TRBJ1-2,TRBV24-1,TGTGCCACCAGTGATTTGCATGGGGTGGCTAACTATGGCTACACCTTC,CATSDLHGVANYGYTF
-,few,TRBJ2-1,TRBV6-1,TGTGCCACCCACCGCCTACCCAATGAGCAGTTCTTC,CATHRLPNEQFF
TRBD1,few,TRBJ2-1,TRBV20-1,TGCAGTGCTAGAGCCGGGACAGGGGGCTACAATGAGCAGTTCTTC,CSARAGTGGYNEQFF
-,many,TRBJ1-1,TRBV20-1,TGCAGTGCTACTCCCTTGGGCCCCGACAACACTGAAGCTTTCTTT,CSATPLGPDNTEAFF
-,many,TRBJ1-2,TRBV28,TGTGCCAGCAGCGACAGGAACTATGGCTACACCTTC,CASSDRNYGYTF
-,-,TRBJ1-2,TRBV7-9,TGTGCCAGCAGCTTATCTCTTCAAGGTGACTACTATGGCTACACCTTC,CASSLSLQGDYYGYTF
TRBD2,-,TRBJ2-1,TRBV6-1,TGTGCCAGCAGGAAATTAGCGGGAGATAACAATGAGCAGTTCTTC,CASRKLAGDNNEQFF
-,-,TRBJ2-1,TRBV5-1,TGCGCCAGCAGCTTGGTCGTCGGCCTCTCCGCTGAGCAGTTCTTC,CASSLVVGLSAEQFF
-,many,TRBJ2-5,TRBV10-1,TGCGCCAGCAGTTACGGGATTCAAGAGACCCAGTACTTC,CASSYGIQETQYF
-,many,TRBJ1-5,TRBV9,TGTGCCAGCAGCGTAGAGGGCAGGGTCAATCAGCCCCAGCATTTT,CASSVEGRVNQPQHF
TRBD2,few,TRBJ2-1,TRBV5-1,TGCGCCAGCAGATCCAGCGGGGTTTACAATGAGCAGTTCTTC,CASRSSGVYNEQFF
TRBD1,many,TRBJ1-5,TRBV18,TGTGCCAGCTCCCCCAAGACAGGGACCCTTTGGGCCCAGCATTTT,CASSPKTGTLWAQHF